Sequencing of this T cell receptor (beta chain) was carried out in a study of cytomegalovirus exposure and HLA in healthy donors. Study findings and constraints: Clonal expansion, a later analysis showed, was greater in HLA-associated TCR beta chains than in equally common others. 150 to 200 TCR beta chains were listed as cytomegalovirus-associated.

Concerning this clone: Its target is not known.

The V end was cut by 2 bases, the J end by 10 bases, with 14 bases between. Germline V CDR1 and CDR2: MDHEN, SYDVKM. This CDR3 is 13 amino acids long. The PCR ran on 60 Vbeta and 13 Jbeta primers. Clones were sequenced by immunoSEQ multiplex PCR, and TCRdb holds only the in-frame ones, with some missing. The data contain around 180,000 clones, 81% of them singletons. The chain recombines TRBV28 with TRBJ1-2; the D is unclear. This TCR derives from a woman between 18 and 29 years old in good health and CMV-seropositive. Source material: PBMCs. The CDR3 region has the DNA TGTGCCAGCAGTTTACCCCCCAATAGAGACTACACCTTC. Protein: CASSLPPNRDYTF.